The 5 T cell receptor beta chains given below trace back to one sample, sequenced in a study of blood T cell repertoires in COVID-19. This table comes from immunoSEQ multiplex PCR, and its TCRdb copy is limited to in-frame clones, with some not included. The sample holds over 250,000 clones, around 86% seen once. The sample consisted of peripheral blood. Receptor source: a man aged 40-49 years who had recovered from COVID-19.

The chain links TRBV12-3 or TRBV12-4 to TRBJ2-2, with D unclear. This CDR3 spans 13 amino acids. The V and J ends lost 5 bases and 6 bases respectively, with 10 bases between them. The CDR3 region has the DNA TGTGCCAGCAGTACGAAGCCTGCCGGGGAGCTGTTTTTT. This codes for CASSTKPAGELFF.

This chain connects TRBV7-3 to TRBJ1-1; D is possibly TRBD1 (5 bases). CDR1 is SGHTA, CDR2 FQGTGA, per germline. The CDR3 spans 15 residues. Trimming took 5 bases from V and 3 from J, leaving 16 bases between them. The CDR3 region has the DNA TGTGCCAGCAGCCCGAACGGGGCGGGGGACACTGAAGCTTTCTTT. It is translated as CASSPNGAGDTEAFF.

The chain couples TRBV6-5 to TRBJ2-1; D perhaps matches TRBD1 (5 bases). This CDR3 has 15 residues. Germline V gives CDR1 MNHEY, CDR2 SVGAGI. The V end was cut by 4 bases, the J end by 4 bases, with 14 bases between. Written as DNA, the CDR3 is TGTGCCAGCAGTTCCCCGAAGGGGCTATACAATGAGCAGTTCTTC. It encodes CASSSPKGLYNEQFF.

The chain couples TRBV5-1 to TRBJ2-7; the D gene is possibly TRBD1 (6 bases). CDR3 length equals 17 residues. Germline CDR1 reads SGHRS; CDR2 reads YFSETQ. V dropped 0 bases and J dropped 5 bases, with 21 bases sitting between them. In nucleotides, the CDR3 is TGCGCCAGCAGCTTGGCCGGACCGAGCAGGGGAATGAACGAGCAGTACTTC. It translates to CASSLAGPSRGMNEQYF.

V is TRBV9 and J is TRBJ2-7, with 9 bases aligning to TRBD2. J lost 6 bases, V lost 4 bases, and 20 bases had no gene match. The length of the CDR3 is 18 residues. CDR1 and CDR2 from the germline V gene are SGDLS and YYNGEE. The CDR3 protein is CASSPGGSAGGRGGEQYF. In nucleotides, the CDR3 is TGTGCCAGCAGCCCGGGGGGTTCTGCGGGAGGGCGAGGGGGCGAGCAGTACTTC.